A selection of T cell receptor beta chains follows, all from one sample in a study of graft-versus-host responses after intestinal transplantation. Sequenced by immunoSEQ multiplex PCR; TCRdb stores in-frame clones only, minus some. The sample includes 50,000 to 55,000 clones, roughly nine tenths of them seen just once. No antigen is known for these receptors. Here the sequenced sample was unstimulated CD4+ T cells sorted from spleen or lymph node cells, taken before transplant. Receptors originate from a human donor who was the organ donor for an intestinal transplant. Both conserved end residues are part of each CDR3. Each record gives: V gene, J gene, D gene, clone size, CDR3 protein, CDR3 DNA. D genes are given only for firm matches. Only part of the rows carry a size: once, few, many, or a class if the clone is expanded.

TRBV5-1	TRBJ2-7	TRBD2	-	CASSGTSYEQYF	TGCGCCAGCAGCGGGACTAGCTACGAGCAGTACTTC
TRBV14	TRBJ2-1	-	-	CASSQGGSGLLYNEQFF	TGTGCCAGCAGCCAAGGGGGCTCCGGGCTCCTCTACAATGAGCAGTTCTTC
TRBV2	TRBJ2-3	-	-	CAGRTSPSTDTQYF	TGTGCCGGGAGGACGTCCCCTAGCACAGATACGCAGTATTTT
TRBV30	TRBJ2-3	-	-	CAWSSLATQYF	TGTGCCTGGAGTTCGCTGGCCACGCAGTATTTT
TRBV7-9	TRBJ1-2	-	-	CASSFSGNYGYTF	TGTGCCAGCAGCTTCTCAGGGAACTATGGCTACACCTTC
TRBV14	TRBJ1-4	-	-	CASSQLRGLYNEKLFF	TGTGCCAGCAGCCAACTCAGGGGATTATATAATGAAAAACTGTTTTTT
TRBV28	TRBJ1-1	-	-	CASSPDTGLGEAFF	TGTGCCAGCAGTCCAGATACAGGGTTGGGTGAAGCTTTCTTT
TRBV18	TRBJ2-2	-	-	CASSQQGYGELFF	TGTGCCAGCTCACAACAGGGCTACGGGGAGCTGTTTTTT
TRBV28	TRBJ2-7	-	-	CASSLWQGGSEQYF	TGTGCCAGCAGTTTATGGCAGGGCGGTTCCGAGCAGTACTTC
TRBV6-1	TRBJ1-5	TRBD1	-	CASSGSGGQGYRPQHF	TGTGCCAGCAGTGGATCAGGCGGACAGGGGTATCGGCCCCAGCATTTT
TRBV29-1	TRBJ2-3	TRBD2	-	CSVEGLAEGDTQYF	TGCAGCGTTGAAGGGCTAGCGGAGGGGGATACGCAGTATTTT
TRBV10-2	TRBJ2-3	TRBD2	once	CASTGGDTQYF	TGCGCCAGCACGGGAGGAGATACGCAGTATTTT
TRBV5-1	TRBJ2-2	-	-	CASSQRTGTGELFF	TGCGCCAGCAGTCAGCGAACGGGTACCGGGGAGCTGTTTTTT
TRBV19	TRBJ2-1	TRBD2	-	CASRGLAGEGEQFF	TGTGCCAGTCGAGGACTAGCGGGAGAGGGCGAGCAGTTCTTC
TRBV6-4	TRBJ2-7	-	once	CASSEAMGRGYEQYF	TGTGCCAGCAGTGAAGCTATGGGTCGGGGCTACGAGCAGTACTTC
TRBV7-8	TRBJ1-5	-	-	CASSPYSQPQHF	TGTGCCAGCAGCCCATATAGTCAGCCCCAGCATTTT
TRBV28	TRBJ2-1	-	-	CASTIERYNEQFF	TGTGCCAGCACTATTGAGCGGTACAATGAGCAGTTCTTC
TRBV5-4	TRBJ2-7	-	-	CASSPGGGSYEQYF	TGTGCCAGCAGCCCGGGGGGCGGTTCCTACGAGCAGTACTTC
TRBV5-1	TRBJ1-2	-	-	CASSLSAGGYTF	TGCGCCAGCAGCTTGTCCGCGGGTGGCTACACCTTC
TRBV7-9	TRBJ1-2	TRBD1	few	CASSRPGQGNYGYTF	TGTGCCAGCAGCCGACCTGGACAGGGCAACTATGGCTACACCTTC